This T cell receptor beta chain was captured by sequencing in a study of cytomegalovirus exposure and HLA in healthy donors. General study results and limits: The listing of fewer than 200 TCR beta chains classed them as cytomegalovirus-associated.

As regards this clone: Its antigen is not known.

V trimming: 3 bases; J trimming: 5 bases; junction bases outside the gene matches: 6. This CDR3 spans 15 amino acids. Germline CDR1 and CDR2: SGHTA and FQGNSA. Profiling relied on immunoSEQ multiplex PCR, and the TCRdb table lists in-frame clones only, not all of them. The table has 60,000 to 70,000 clones, about 89% seen once; the top ten hold around 1.7%. These donors were members of the roughly 120-subject validation cohort, a group separate from the roughly 670-subject first cohort. The V call is TRBV7-2, the J call TRBJ2-5; 10 nucleotides align to TRBD2. This receptor was obtained from a woman under 30 in good health and CMV-seronegative. The sample taken for sequencing was PBMCs. The CDR3 loop is CASSLSGGALETQYF. In nucleotides, the CDR3 is TGTGCCAGCAGCTTGAGCGGGGGGGCCCTGGAGACCCAGTACTTC. Full variable domain (remainder filled in from reference TRBV7-2 and TRBJ2-5): GAGVSQSPSNKVTEKGKDVELRCDPISGHTALYWYRQSLGQGLEFLIYFQGNSAPDKSGLPSDRFSAERTGGSVSTLTIQRTQQEDSAVYLCASSLSGGALETQYFGPGTRLLVL.